What follows are 27 T cell receptor beta chains derived from one specimen sequenced in a study of neurological immune-mediated disorders (dated by TCRdb to the late 2010s). The library relied on 5' RACE. This sample was sequenced with an Illumina HiSeq 2500. The public reads were run again by TCRdb, first through fastp at Q25 and then through MiXCR, and only productive beta chains were kept. CDR3 protein sequences are deduplicated, and each keeps its most common genes and DNA. In all, the sample holds fewer than 80,000 distinct CDR3 sequences, and 4% to 6% of those were seen once. The top ten hold about 3.2% of the sample. The source material was PBMCs. The receptor set was obtained from a woman in her fifties or sixties with multiple sclerosis.

The DNA of the CDR3 is TGTGCCAGCAGGGACAGGGTGAGAGAGACCCAGTACTTC. Its translation is CASRDRVRETQYF. The chain joins TRBV6-5 to TRBJ2-5, with 8 bases that match TRBD1. V shed 6 bases and J 4 bases; nucleotides not matched to a gene: 4. Germline V CDR1 and CDR2: MNHEY, SVGAGI. This CDR3 region has 13 residues.

There are many counts of this clonotype. The chain recombines TRBV5-6 with TRBJ1-6, with D uncertain. This CDR3 is 13 amino acids long. In germline, CDR1 is SGHDT, CDR2 YYEEEE. The V end lost 3 bases, the J end lost 7 bases, and 8 bases lay between the germline ends. The DNA for the CDR3 is TGTGCCAGCAGCTCTGGTTGGAATTCACCCCTCCACTTT. As protein: CASSSGWNSPLHF.

V is TRBV6-5 and J is TRBJ2-7; 10 nucleotides match TRBD1. The CDR3 is 16 residues long. CDR1 and CDR2 from the germline V gene are MNHEY and SVGAGI. After removal of 0 bases from V and 4 bases from J, the junction contained 6 bases not matched to a gene. The CDR3 DNA reads TGTGCCAGCAGTTACTCGATTGGACAGGGGGAATACGAGCAGTACTTC. Translated, it gives CASSYSIGQGEYEQYF.

The rearrangement joins TRBV5-1 to TRBJ2-1; 11 bases match TRBD1. CDR1 is SGHRS and CDR2 is YFSETQ in the germline V gene. The CDR3 length is 16 residues. V gave up 2 bases and J gave up 10 bases; unmatched junction bases: 11. CDR3 nucleotides: TGCGCCAGCAGCTTTTTATCAGGACAGGGGGCTGGGGAGCAGTTCTTC. This encodes CASSFLSGQGAGEQFF.

This clonotype has at least ten counts. The V and J genes are TRBV6-2 or TRBV6-3 and TRBJ1-2; unclear D gene. V lost 9 bases, J lost 8 bases, and 16 bases lay in between. The CDR3 has 12 amino acids. CDR1 and CDR2 (germline): MNHEY, SVGEGT. The CDR3 coding sequence is TGTGCCAGACCGGACGCTCTGGAAGGCTACACCTTC. It specifies CARPDALEGYTF.

This clonotype came up many times. The chain employs TRBV2 and TRBJ2-2, with 8 bases matching TRBD2. V lost 1 base and J lost 5; bases outside the gene matches: 3. Germline V CDR1 and CDR2: SNHLY, FYNNEI. The CDR3 consists of 15 residues. Written as DNA, the CDR3 is TGTGCCAGCAGTGAAGTGGCTAGCGGGACCGGGGAGCTGTTTTTT. This encodes CASSEVASGTGELFF.

This clonotype was observed many times. A junction boundary mismatches the germline segment, possibly from a read error. This chain links TRBV10-3 with TRBJ1-5; D call uncertain. The CDR3 consists of 12 residues. Germline CDR1 is ENHRY and CDR2 is SYGVKD. For the CDR3, the DNA is TGTGCCATCAGTGAATCGAATCAGCCCCAGAATTTT. As protein: CAISESNQPQNF.

Of note for this clonotype: A much larger clone differs by one base, so this may be a read error. The chain uses TRBV29-1 and TRBJ2-3; tentative D call: TRBD1 (6 bases). Per germline, CDR1 SQVTM and CDR2 ANQGSEA. The CDR3 length is 15 residues. Trimming removed 1 base from V and 3 bases from J, with 14 bases in between. CDR3 in DNA: TGCAGCGTTGAAGTTCAGAAAGGGGGAACAGATACGCAGTATTTT. It is translated as CSVEVQKGGTDTQYF.

This clonotype was recorded a few times. The V and J genes are TRBV5-6 and TRBJ2-1; D unresolved. Germline V gene sequence: CDR1 SGHDT, CDR2 YYEEEE. This CDR3 region has 12 residues. The V end lost 4 bases, the J end lost 9 bases, and 11 bases lay between the germline ends. CDR3: CASSRILLEQFF. CDR3 sequence (DNA): TGTGCCAGCAGCCGGATCCTTCTTGAGCAGTTCTTC.

This clonotype was recorded many times. The chain links TRBV20-1 to TRBJ2-7; D gene unclear. There are 13 residues in the CDR3. Trimming took off 1 base at V and 3 bases at J, with 10 bases between the two ends. Per germline, CDR1 DFQATT and CDR2 SNEGSKA (reference sequence). CDR3 sequence (DNA): TGCAGTGCTAGAGGTGAACGAGGCTACGAGCAGTACTTC. Translation: CSARGERGYEQYF.

This clonotype was picked up many times. The chain recombines TRBV27 with TRBJ2-7; D not certain. Per the germline V gene, CDR1 is MNHEY and CDR2 is SMNVEV (reference sequence). With 1 base removed from V and 6 bases from J, the gap between germline ends came to 10 bases. There are 13 residues in the CDR3. For the CDR3, the DNA is TGTGCCAGCAGTTTATGGACGGATTCCGAGCAGTACTTC. Its translation: CASSLWTDSEQYF.

This clonotype was seen many times. The chain carries TRBV24-1 and TRBJ2-2; TRBD1 matches 7 bases. The CDR3 has 15 residues. Per germline, CDR1 KGHDR and CDR2 SFDVKD. V lost 0 bases and J lost 3; bases outside the gene matches: 0. CDR3: CATSDLDRDTGELFF. CDR3 nucleotide sequence: TGTGCCACCAGTGATTTGGACAGGGACACCGGGGAGCTGTTTTTT.

This clonotype was seen many times. V is TRBV12-3 or TRBV12-4 and J is TRBJ2-3; perhaps TRBD2 as D (5 bases). Trimming removed 7 bases from V and 0 bases from J, with 17 bases in between. There are 16 residues in the CDR3. CDR3 nucleotide sequence: TGTGCCAGCACCACTCTATGGACTGGAAGCACAGATACGCAGTATTTT. Its translation: CASTTLWTGSTDTQYF.

This clonotype has ten or more counts. This rearrangement joins TRBV3-1 to TRBJ1-2, with 11 bases aligning to TRBD1. Germline CDR1 reads LGHDT; CDR2 reads YNNKEL (reference sequence). The ends lost 2 bases at V and 0 bases at J; junction bases unmatched: 2. This CDR3 has 16 residues. The CDR3, as DNA: TGTGCCAGCAGCCAACCGGGACAGGGGGCTAACTATGGCTACACCTTC. Translation: CASSQPGQGANYGYTF.

This clonotype was detected ten times or more. The chain couples TRBV11-2 to TRBJ1-2, with a tentative D call TRBD1 (5 bases). V lost 5 bases and J lost 4, with 14 bases in between. The CDR3 is made up of 14 amino acids. Germline V gene data show CDR1 as SGHAT and CDR2 as FQNNGV. CDR3 in amino acids: CASSPGSNSYGYTF. The CDR3 nucleotides read TGTGCCAGCAGCCCAGGGTCCAACAGCTATGGCTACACCTTC.

This clonotype was seen ten or more times. The CDR3, as DNA: TGCGCCAGCAGCCAAGATTCGCGGACCCCCGGGGAGCTGTTTTTT. It translates to CASSQDSRTPGELFF. The V call is TRBV4-3, the J call TRBJ2-2; D is unresolved. CDR3 length: 15 amino acids. With 0 bases removed from V and 6 bases from J, the gap between germline ends came to 11 bases. The germline V gene encodes CDR1 LGHNA and CDR2 YSLEER.

This clonotype was found many times. This sequence joins TRBV29-1 and TRBJ1-1; 7 bases fit TRBD1. The V and J ends lost 4 bases and 1 base, in that order; junction bases with no gene match: 3. CDR3 length: 13 amino acids. The germline gives CDR1 SQVTM, CDR2 ANQGSEA. CDR3 in amino acids: CSVGDRENTEAFF. The CDR3, as DNA: TGCAGCGTTGGAGACAGGGAGAACACTGAAGCTTTCTTT.

The J gene is TRBJ2-3, the V gene TRBV5-1; tentative D call: TRBD1 (6 bases). V gave up 1 base and J gave up 5 bases, with 8 bases separating them. Germline CDR1 is SGHRS and CDR2 is YFSETQ. This CDR3 has 13 residues. The CDR3 sequence: CASSLPQGDTQYF. CDR3 in DNA: TGCGCCAGCAGCTTGCCACAGGGAGATACGCAGTATTTT. Filled out from reference TRBV5-1 and TRBJ2-3, the complete variable domain reads KAGVTQTPRYLIKTRGQQVTLSCSPISGHRSVSWYQQTPGQGLQFLFEYFSETQRNKGNFPGRFSGRQFSNSRSEMNVSTLELGDSALYLCASSLPQGDTQYFGPGTRLTVL.

This chain joins TRBV20-1 and TRBJ2-5, with 11 bases that match TRBD2. Trimming removed 5 bases from V and 4 bases from J; junction bases left unmatched: 9. The CDR3 covers 15 residues. From germline, CDR1 is DFQATT and CDR2 SNEGSKA (reference sequence). The CDR3 nucleotides are TGCAGTGCTGGTAGCGGGGGGGCAAAGGTAGAGACCCAGTACTTC. Translating it yields CSAGSGGAKVETQYF.

This clonotype was recorded at least ten times. The rearrangement uses TRBV5-6 and TRBJ2-5; D is uncertain. The CDR3 loop spans 14 amino acids. CDR1 and CDR2 (germline): SGHDT, YYEEEE. Trimming pared 1 base from V and 1 base from J, leaving 8 bases between. The CDR3 spells CASSLMATQETQYF. CDR3 coding DNA: TGTGCCAGCAGCTTGATGGCGACCCAAGAGACCCAGTACTTC.

V usage is TRBV7-8 and J usage is TRBJ1-1; D uncertain. This CDR3 is built from 15 residues. Trimming removed 0 bases at V and 7 bases at J, with 15 bases between. Germline-derived CDR1 and CDR2 are SGHVS and FQNEAQ. CDR3 nucleotides: TGTGCCAGCAGCTTAGCATTTGGGGTTGCCTATGAAGCTTTCTTT. It encodes CASSLAFGVAYEAFF.

J is TRBJ1-2 and V is TRBV7-2; no firm D call. The germline V gene encodes CDR1 SGHTA and CDR2 FQGNSA. The CDR3 runs 16 residues. V was pared by 3 bases and J by 2 bases, with 16 bases between. Written as DNA, the CDR3 is TGTGCCAGCAGCTTTAGTTCCAGTTCATTCAACTATGGCTACACCTTC. This translates into CASSFSSSSFNYGYTF.

This clonotype was counted at least ten times. The chain joins TRBV12-3 or TRBV12-4 to TRBJ1-5, with TRBD1 matching 7 bases. Trimming at V came to 2 bases and at J to 4 bases, leaving 8 bases not matched to a gene. This CDR3 has 16 amino acids. The CDR3 coding sequence is TGTGCCAGCAGTTTAACCGGGACAGCCTTTAATCAGCCCCAGCATTTT. This encodes CASSLTGTAFNQPQHF.

The table lists this clonotype with many counts. CDR3 residues: CASSLLTLDPTDTQYF. DNA for the CDR3: TGTGCCAGCAGCCTACTTACACTTGACCCTACAGATACGCAGTATTTT. The chain carries TRBV3-1 and TRBJ2-3; D uncertain. The CDR3 spans 16 residues. V gave up 4 bases and J gave up 3 bases, with 17 bases separating them. From germline, CDR1 is LGHDT and CDR2 YNNKEL (reference sequence).

This clonotype was seen ten or more times. This sequence joins TRBV21-1 and TRBJ2-7; the D call in the table, TRBD2, was not verified against the DNA. TRBV21-1 is reported as a pseudogene. The CDR3 spans 17 residues. CDR3 protein: CASSNGRRDQSSYEQYF. The CDR3, as DNA: TGTGCCAGCAGCAATGGAAGGAGGGATCAGTCAAGCTACGAGCAGTACTTC.

This clonotype has a count of ten or more. The V gene is TRBV10-3, the J gene TRBJ2-3, with 7 bases aligning to TRBD2. Germline V gene data show CDR1 as ENHRY and CDR2 as SYGVKD. V gave up 7 bases and J gave up 2 bases; unmatched junction bases: 9. The CDR3 extends over 15 amino acids. CDR3 in amino acids: CAIKGGGGYTDTQYF. CDR3 in DNA: TGTGCCATCAAGGGTGGCGGGGGTTACACAGATACGCAGTATTTT.

V gene TRBV6-6 combines with J gene TRBJ2-1; 7 bases are a match to TRBD2. The V segment lost 7 bases and the J segment 8 bases; nucleotides outside the gene matches: 8. The CDR3 covers 13 residues. Germline lookup yields CDR1 MNHNY and CDR2 SVGAGI (reference sequence). CDR3 nucleotides: TGTGCCAGCACCCCGACTAGCCCCCATGAGCAGTTCTTC. Residues: CASTPTSPHEQFF.